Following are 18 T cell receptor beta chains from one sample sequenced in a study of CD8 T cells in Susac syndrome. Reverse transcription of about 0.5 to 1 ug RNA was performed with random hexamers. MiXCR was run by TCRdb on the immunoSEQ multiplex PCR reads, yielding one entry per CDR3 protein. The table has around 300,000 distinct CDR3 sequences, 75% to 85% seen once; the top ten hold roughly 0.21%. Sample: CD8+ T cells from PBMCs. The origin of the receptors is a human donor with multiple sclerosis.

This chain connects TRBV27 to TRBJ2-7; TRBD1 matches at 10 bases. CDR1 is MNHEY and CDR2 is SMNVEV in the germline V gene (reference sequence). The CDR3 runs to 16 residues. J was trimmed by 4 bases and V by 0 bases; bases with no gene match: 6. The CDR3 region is CASSLSTGTGAYEQYF. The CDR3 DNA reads TGTGCCAGCAGTTTATCCACCGGGACAGGGGCTTACGAGCAGTACTTC.

CDR3 bases: TGTGCCATCGGGACAGGGAATCAGCCCCAGCATTTT. Translation gives CAIGTGNQPQHF. The chain has TRBV7-9 and TRBJ1-5; 9 nucleotides align to TRBD1. The germline V gene encodes CDR1 SEHNR and CDR2 FQNEAQ (reference sequence). V gave up 10 bases and J gave up 4 bases; unmatched junction bases: 2. The CDR3 totals 12 residues.

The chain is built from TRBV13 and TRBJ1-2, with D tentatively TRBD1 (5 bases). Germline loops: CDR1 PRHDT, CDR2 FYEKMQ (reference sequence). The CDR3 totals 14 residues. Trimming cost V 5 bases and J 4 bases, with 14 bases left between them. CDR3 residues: CASSPGRAAYGYTF. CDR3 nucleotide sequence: TGTGCCAGCAGCCCCGGCAGGGCGGCCTATGGCTACACCTTC. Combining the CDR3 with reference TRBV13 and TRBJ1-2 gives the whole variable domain AAGVIQSPRHLIKEKRETATLKCYPIPRHDTVYWYQQGPGQDPQFLISFYEKMQSDKGSIPDRFSAQQFSDYHSELNMSSLELGDSALYFCASSPGRAAYGYTFGSGTRLTVV.

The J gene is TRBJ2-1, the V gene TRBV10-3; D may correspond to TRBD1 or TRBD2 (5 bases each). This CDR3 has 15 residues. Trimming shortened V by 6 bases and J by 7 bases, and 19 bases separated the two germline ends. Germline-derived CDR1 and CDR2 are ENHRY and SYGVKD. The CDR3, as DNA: TGTGCCATCAGCGGGACCGTCCCCCTAAATAATGAGCAGTTCTTC. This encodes CAISGTVPLNNEQFF.

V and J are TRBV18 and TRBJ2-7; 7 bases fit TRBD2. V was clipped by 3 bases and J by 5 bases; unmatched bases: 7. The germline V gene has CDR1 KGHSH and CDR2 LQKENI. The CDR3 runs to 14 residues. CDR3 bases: TGTGCCAGCTCACCGGAACTAGCGACGCACGAGCAGTACTTC. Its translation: CASSPELATHEQYF.

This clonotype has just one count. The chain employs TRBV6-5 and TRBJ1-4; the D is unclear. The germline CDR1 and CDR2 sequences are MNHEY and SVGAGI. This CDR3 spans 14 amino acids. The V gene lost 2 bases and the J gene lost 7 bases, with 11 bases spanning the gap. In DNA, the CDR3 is TGTGCCAGCAGTTACACGTCCCTCGGTGAAAAACTGTTTTTT. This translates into CASSYTSLGEKLFF.

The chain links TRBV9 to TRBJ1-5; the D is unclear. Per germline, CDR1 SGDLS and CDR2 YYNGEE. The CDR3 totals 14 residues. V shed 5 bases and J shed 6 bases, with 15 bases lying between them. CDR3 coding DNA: TGTGCCAGCAGTTTCTTGGGGTCGGGTCAGCCCCAGCATTTT. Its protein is CASSFLGSGQPQHF.

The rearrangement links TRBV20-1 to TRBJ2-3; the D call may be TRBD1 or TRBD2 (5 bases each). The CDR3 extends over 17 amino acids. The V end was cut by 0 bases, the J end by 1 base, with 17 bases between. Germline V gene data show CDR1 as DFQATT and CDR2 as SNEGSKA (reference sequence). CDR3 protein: CSARDYFRESGTDTQYF. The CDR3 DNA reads TGCAGTGCTAGAGATTATTTCAGGGAGTCGGGCACAGATACGCAGTATTTT.

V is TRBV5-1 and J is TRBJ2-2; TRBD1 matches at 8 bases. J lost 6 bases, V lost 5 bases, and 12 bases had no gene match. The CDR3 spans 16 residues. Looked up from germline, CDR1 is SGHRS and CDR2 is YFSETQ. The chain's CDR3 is CASSPRTGFNPGELFF. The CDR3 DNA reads TGCGCCAGCAGTCCTCGGACAGGGTTTAACCCCGGGGAGCTGTTTTTT.

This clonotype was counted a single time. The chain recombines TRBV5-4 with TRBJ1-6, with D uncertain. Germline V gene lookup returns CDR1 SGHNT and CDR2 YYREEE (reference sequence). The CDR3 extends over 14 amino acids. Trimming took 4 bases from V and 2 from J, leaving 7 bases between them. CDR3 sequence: CASSREPYNSPLHF. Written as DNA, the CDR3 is TGTGCCAGCAGCAGAGAACCCTATAATTCACCCCTCCACTTT. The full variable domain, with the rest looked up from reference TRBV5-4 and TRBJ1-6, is ETGVTQSPTHLIKTRGQQVTLRCSSQSGHNTVSWYQQALGQGPQFIFQYYREEENGRGNFPPRFSGLQFPNYSSELNVNALELDDSALYLCASSREPYNSPLHFGNGTRLTVT.

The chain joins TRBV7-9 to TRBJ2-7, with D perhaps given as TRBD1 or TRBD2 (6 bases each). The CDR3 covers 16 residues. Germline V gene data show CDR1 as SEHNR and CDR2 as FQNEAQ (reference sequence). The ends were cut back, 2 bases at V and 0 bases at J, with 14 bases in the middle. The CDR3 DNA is TGTGCCAGCAGCTTATCCACGGGGGCTTTCTCCTACGAGCAGTACTTC. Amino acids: CASSLSTGAFSYEQYF. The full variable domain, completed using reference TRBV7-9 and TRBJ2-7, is DTGVSQNPRHKITKRGQNVTFRCDPISEHNRLYWYRQTLGQGPEFLTYFQNEAQLEKSRLLSDRFSAERPKGSFSTLEIQRTEQGDSAMYLCASSLSTGAFSYEQYFGPGTRLTVT.

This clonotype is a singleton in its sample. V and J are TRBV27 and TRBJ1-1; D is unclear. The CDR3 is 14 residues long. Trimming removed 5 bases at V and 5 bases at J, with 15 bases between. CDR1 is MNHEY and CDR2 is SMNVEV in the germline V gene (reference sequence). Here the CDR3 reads CASSPSPGYTEAFF. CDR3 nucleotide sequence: TGTGCCAGCAGTCCCTCCCCAGGATATACTGAAGCTTTCTTT.

CDR3 sequence (DNA): TGTGCCAGCAGACGGTCCGACAGGGCTGAATACGAGCAGTACTTC. Translation: CASRRSDRAEYEQYF. The V call is TRBV28, the J call TRBJ2-7, with 7 bases lining up with TRBD1. V shed 6 bases, J shed 4 bases, and the junction held 12 bases outside the gene matches. The CDR3 runs 15 residues. CDR1 is MDHEN, CDR2 SYDVKM, per germline.

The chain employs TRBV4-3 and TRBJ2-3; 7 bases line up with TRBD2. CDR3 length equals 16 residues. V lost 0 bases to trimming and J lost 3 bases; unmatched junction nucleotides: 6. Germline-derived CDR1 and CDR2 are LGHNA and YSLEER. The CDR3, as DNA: TGCGCCAGCAGCCAAGATCCGGGCGGGAGTACAGATACGCAGTATTTT. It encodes CASSQDPGGSTDTQYF.

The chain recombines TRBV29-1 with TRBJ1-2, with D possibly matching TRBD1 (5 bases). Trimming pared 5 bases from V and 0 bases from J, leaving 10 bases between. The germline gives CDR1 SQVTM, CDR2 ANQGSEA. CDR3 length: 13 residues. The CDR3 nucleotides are TGCAGCGTTCGCCTGGGGGCTAACTATGGCTACACCTTC. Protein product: CSVRLGANYGYTF.

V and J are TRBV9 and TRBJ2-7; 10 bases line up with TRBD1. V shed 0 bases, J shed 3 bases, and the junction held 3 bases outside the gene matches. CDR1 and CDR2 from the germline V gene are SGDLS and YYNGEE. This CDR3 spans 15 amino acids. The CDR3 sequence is CASSVGTGGGYEQYF. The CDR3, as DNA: TGTGCCAGCAGCGTAGGGACAGGGGGAGGCTACGAGCAGTACTTC.

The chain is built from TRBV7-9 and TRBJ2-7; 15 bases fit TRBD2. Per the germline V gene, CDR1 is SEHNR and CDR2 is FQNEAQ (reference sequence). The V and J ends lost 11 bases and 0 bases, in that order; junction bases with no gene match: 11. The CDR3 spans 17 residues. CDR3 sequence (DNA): TGTGCCGCCTCCGGGACTAGCGGGAGGAGGGACTCCTACGAGCAGTACTTC. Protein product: CAASGTSGRRDSYEQYF.

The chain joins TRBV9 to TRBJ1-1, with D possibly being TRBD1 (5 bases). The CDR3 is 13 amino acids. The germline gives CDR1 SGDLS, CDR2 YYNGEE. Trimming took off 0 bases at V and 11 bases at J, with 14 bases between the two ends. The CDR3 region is CASSVVFQGEAFF. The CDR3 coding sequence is TGTGCCAGCAGCGTAGTGTTTCAGGGTGAGGCTTTCTTT.